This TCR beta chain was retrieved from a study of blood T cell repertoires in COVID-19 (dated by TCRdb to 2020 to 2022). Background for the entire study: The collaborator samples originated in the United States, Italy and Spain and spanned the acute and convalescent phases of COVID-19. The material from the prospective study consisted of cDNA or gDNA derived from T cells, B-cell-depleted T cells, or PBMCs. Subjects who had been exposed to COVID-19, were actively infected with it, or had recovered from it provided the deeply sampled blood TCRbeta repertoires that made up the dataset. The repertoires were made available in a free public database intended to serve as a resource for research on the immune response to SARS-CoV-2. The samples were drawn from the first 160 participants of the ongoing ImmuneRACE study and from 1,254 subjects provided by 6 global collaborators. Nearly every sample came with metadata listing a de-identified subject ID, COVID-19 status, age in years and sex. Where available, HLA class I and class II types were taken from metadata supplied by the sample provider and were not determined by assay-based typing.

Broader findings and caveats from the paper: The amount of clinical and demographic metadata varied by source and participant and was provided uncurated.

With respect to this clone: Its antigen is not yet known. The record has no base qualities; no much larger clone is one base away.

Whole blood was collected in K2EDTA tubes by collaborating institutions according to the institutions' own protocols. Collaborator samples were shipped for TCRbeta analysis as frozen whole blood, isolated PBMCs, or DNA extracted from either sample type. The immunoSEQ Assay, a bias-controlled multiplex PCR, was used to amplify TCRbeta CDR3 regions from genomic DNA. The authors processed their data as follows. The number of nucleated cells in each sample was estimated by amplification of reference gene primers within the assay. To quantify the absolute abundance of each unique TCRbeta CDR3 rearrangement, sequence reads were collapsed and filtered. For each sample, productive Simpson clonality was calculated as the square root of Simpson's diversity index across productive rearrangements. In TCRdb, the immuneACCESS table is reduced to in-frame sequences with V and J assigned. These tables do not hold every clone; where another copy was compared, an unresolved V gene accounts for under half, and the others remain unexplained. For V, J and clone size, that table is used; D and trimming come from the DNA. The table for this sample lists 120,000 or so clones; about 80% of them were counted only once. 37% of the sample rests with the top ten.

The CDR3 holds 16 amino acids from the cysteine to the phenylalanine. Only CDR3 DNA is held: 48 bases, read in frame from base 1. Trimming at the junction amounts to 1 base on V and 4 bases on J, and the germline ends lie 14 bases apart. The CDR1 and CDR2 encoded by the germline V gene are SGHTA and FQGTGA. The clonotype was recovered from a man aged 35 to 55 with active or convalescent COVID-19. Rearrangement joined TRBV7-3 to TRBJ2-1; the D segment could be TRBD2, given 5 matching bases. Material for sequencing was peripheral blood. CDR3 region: CASSLIPGTSYNEQFF. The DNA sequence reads TGTGCCAGCAGCTTAATCCCGGGAACATCTTACAATGAGCAGTTCTTC.